These T cell receptor beta chains were read from a single sample in a study of blood T cell repertoires in COVID-19. This table comes from immunoSEQ multiplex PCR, and its TCRdb copy is limited to in-frame clones, with some not included. The sample includes 350,000 or so clones, 88% of them seen just once. The sample was PBMCs or T cells enriched from blood (not recorded which). The receptors originated from a woman aged 25 to 45 who had been exposed to COVID-19. Each CDR3 is given with its conserved first and last residue. A D gene is named only where the DNA matches it firmly. Part of the rows lack a size; the others show once, few, many or a class for expanded clones.

TRBV5-1,-,TRBJ2-7,TRBD2,TGCGCCAGCAGCCTTGACCCGGGACTAGCGGGTACTTCCAAAGGATACGAGCAGTACTTC,CASSLDPGLAGTSKGYEQYF
TRBV6-5,-,TRBJ1-2,-,TGTGCCAGCACGGCAGGGGCTAACTATGGCTACACCTTC,CASTAGANYGYTF
TRBV5-1,-,TRBJ2-3,TRBD2,TGCGCCAGCAGCTTCGAGCCGCCGGGACTAGCGGACGCGGATACGCAGTATTTT,CASSFEPPGLADADTQYF
TRBV7-3,-,TRBJ2-7,-,TGTGCCAGCAGCTTAGAGAACAGCCTTACCTACGAGCAGTACTTC,CASSLENSLTYEQYF
TRBV7-3,-,TRBJ2-3,-,TGTGCCAGCAGCTTAAGCGGGAGCACAGATACGCAGTATTTT,CASSLSGSTDTQYF
TRBV29-1,once,TRBJ1-2,TRBD1,TGCAGCGCCTCAGCTTTTGGGACAGGAGGCGACTATGGCTACACCTTC,CSASAFGTGGDYGYTF
TRBV28,-,TRBJ1-4,TRBD1,TGTGCCAGCACCTCCGGACAGGGCAATGAAAAACTGTTTTTT,CASTSGQGNEKLFF
TRBV5-6,-,TRBJ1-5,TRBD1,TGTGCCAGCAGCTTGGGGAGGGGGCCCAATCAGCCCCAGCATTTT,CASSLGRGPNQPQHF
TRBV3-1/TRBV3-2,-,TRBJ2-3,-,TGTGCCAGCAGCTCACATGTGGAGACTAGCACAGATACGCAGTATTTT,CASSSHVETSTDTQYF
TRBV7-6,-,TRBJ2-5,TRBD1,TGTGCCAGCAGCCCCCGGACAGGTCCGTGGGAGACCCAGTACTTC,CASSPRTGPWETQYF
TRBV5-1,-,TRBJ1-1,-,TGCGCCAGCAGCTTGGAGTCAGGTGAAGCTTTCTTT,CASSLESGEAFF
TRBV21-1,-,TRBJ1-2,-,TGTGCCAGCAGCCCCACTAGGACAGTCTATGGCTACACCTTC,CASSPTRTVYGYTF
TRBV9,-,TRBJ2-7,TRBD2,TGTGCCAGCAGCGTAGGGGGGAGGGCATACGAGCAGTACTTC,CASSVGGRAYEQYF
TRBV7-9,-,TRBJ2-7,-,TGTGCCAGCAGCTTAGATAACACACACTACGAGCAGTACTTC,CASSLDNTHYEQYF
TRBV6-4,once,TRBJ2-2,TRBD2,TGTGCCAGCAGTGCCTCCCCACTAGCGGGAAGGGTCGGGGAGCTGTTTTTT,CASSASPLAGRVGELFF
TRBV19,-,TRBJ2-1,TRBD2,TGTGCCAGTAGTATAGTCCTAGCGGGCGCCTACAATGAGCAGTTCTTC,CASSIVLAGAYNEQFF
TRBV5-1,-,TRBJ2-5,TRBD2,TGCGCCAGCAGTCCGGGGCTAGCGGGAGCTGAGACCCAGTACTTC,CASSPGLAGAETQYF
TRBV27,-,TRBJ1-5,TRBD1,TGTGCCAGCAGTTTAAGGACAGGGGGGGATGTGCCCCAGCATTTT,CASSLRTGGDVPQHF
TRBV7-6,-,TRBJ2-5,-,TGTGCCAGCAGCTCCCCTGGTGCGGGAGAGACCCAGTACTTC,CASSSPGAGETQYF
TRBV11-3,-,TRBJ2-3,-,TGTGCCAGCAGCTTAGGGGAATCGGGGGTAACAGATACGCAGTATTTT,CASSLGESGVTDTQYF
TRBV28,-,TRBJ1-6,TRBD1,TGTGCCAGCAGCAGGACAGGGAGTACTTCACCCCTCCACTTT,CASSRTGSTSPLHF
TRBV18,-,TRBJ1-5,-,TGTGCCAGCTCACCAAGGGGGGGGATCCAGCCCCAGCATTTT,CASSPRGGIQPQHF
TRBV5-4,-,TRBJ2-7,TRBD1,TGTGCCAGCAGCGTACCCACGCCGGGACAGGGAACTCGTGAGCAGTACTTC,CASSVPTPGQGTREQYF
TRBV30,-,TRBJ1-1,-,TGTGCCTGGCTCGAGGGGAGGTCTGAAGCTTTCTTT,CAWLEGRSEAFF
TRBV2,few,TRBJ2-1,TRBD2,TGTGCCAGCGGGGGACTAGCGGTGCAAAATGAGCAGTTCTTC,CASGGLAVQNEQFF